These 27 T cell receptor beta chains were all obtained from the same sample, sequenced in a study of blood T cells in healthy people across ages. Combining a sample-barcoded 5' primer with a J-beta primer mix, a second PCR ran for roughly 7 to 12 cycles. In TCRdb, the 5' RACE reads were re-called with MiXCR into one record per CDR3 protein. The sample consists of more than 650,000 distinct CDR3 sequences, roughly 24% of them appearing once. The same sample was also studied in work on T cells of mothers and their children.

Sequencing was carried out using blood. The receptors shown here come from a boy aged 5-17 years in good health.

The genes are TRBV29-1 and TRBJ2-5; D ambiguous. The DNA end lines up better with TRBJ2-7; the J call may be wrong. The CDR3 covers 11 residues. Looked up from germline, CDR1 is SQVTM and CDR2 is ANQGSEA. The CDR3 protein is CSVTTTYEQYF. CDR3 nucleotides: TGCAGCGTCACTACGACCTACGAGCAGTACTTC.

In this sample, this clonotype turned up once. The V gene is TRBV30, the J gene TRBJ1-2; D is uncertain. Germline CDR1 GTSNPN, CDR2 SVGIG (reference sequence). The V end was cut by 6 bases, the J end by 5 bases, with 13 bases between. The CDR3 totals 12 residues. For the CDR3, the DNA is TGTGCCTGCGGAGGGCACCAGTATGGCTACACCTTC. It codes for CACGGHQYGYTF.

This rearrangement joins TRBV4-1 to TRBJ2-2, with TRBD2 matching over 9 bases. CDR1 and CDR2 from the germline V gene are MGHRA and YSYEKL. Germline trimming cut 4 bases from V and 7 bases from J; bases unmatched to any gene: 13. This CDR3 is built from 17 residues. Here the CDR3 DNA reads TGCGCCAGCAGCCCCGGAGGGGCTAGCGGGGTTGGCGGGGAGCTGTTTTTT. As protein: CASSPGGASGVGGELFF.

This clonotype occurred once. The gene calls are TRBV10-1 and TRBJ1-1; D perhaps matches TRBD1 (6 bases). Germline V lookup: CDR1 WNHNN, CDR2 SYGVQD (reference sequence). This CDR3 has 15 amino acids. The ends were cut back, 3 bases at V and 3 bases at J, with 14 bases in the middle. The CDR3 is CASSEVPGADTEAFF. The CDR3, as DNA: TGCGCCAGCAGTGAAGTTCCGGGGGCCGACACTGAAGCTTTCTTT.

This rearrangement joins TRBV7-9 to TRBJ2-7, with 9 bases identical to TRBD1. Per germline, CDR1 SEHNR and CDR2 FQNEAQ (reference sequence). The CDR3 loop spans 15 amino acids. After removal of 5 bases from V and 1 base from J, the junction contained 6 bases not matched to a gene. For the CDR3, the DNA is TGTGCCAGCAGCCCAGGGACAGGGAAATCCTACGAGCAGTACTTC. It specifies CASSPGTGKSYEQYF.

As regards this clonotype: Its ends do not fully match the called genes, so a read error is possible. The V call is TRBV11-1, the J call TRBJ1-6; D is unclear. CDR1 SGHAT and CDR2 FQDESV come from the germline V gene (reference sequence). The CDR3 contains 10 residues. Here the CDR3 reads CALARAPLHF. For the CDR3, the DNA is TGCGCCTTGGCTCGGGCACCCCTCCACTTT.

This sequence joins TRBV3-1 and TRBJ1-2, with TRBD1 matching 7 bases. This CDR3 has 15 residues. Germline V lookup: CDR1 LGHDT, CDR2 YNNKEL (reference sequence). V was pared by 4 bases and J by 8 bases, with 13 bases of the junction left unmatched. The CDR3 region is CASSLGRGARRGYTF. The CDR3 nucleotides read TGTGCCAGCAGCCTGGGCAGGGGGGCCCGGAGGGGCTACACCTTC. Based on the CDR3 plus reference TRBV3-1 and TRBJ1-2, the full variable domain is DTAVSQTPKYLVTQMGNDKSIKCEQNLGHDTMYWYKQDSKKFLKIMFSYNNKELIINETVPNRFSPKSPDKAHLNLHINSLELGDSAVYFCASSLGRGARRGYTFGSGTRLTVV.

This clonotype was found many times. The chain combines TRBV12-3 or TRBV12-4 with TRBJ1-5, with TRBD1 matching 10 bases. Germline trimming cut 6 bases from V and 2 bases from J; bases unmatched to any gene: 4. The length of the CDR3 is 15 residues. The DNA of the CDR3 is TGTGCCAGCAGCTTGGACAGGGGGGGCAATCAGCCCCAGCATTTT. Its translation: CASSLDRGGNQPQHF.

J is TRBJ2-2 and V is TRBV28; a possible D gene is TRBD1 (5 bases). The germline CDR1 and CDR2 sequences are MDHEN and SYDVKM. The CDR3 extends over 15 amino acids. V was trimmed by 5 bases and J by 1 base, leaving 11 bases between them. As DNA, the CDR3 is TGTGCCAGCAGTCACCGACAGCGGAACACCGGGGAGCTGTTTTTT. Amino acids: CASSHRQRNTGELFF.

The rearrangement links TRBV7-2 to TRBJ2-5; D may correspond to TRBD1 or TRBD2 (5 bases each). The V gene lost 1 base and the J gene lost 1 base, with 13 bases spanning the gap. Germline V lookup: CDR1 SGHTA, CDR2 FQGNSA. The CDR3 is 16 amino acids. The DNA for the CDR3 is TGTGCCAGCAGCTTAGAGCAGGGAGCCATCCAAGAGACCCAGTACTTC. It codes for CASSLEQGAIQETQYF.

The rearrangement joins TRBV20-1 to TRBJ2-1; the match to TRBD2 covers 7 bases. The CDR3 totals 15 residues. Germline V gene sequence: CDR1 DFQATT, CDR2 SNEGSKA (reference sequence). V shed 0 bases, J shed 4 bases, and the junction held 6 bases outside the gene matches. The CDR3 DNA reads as TGCAGTGCTAGAGATTCGGCTAGCGGATACAATGAGCAGTTCTTC. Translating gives CSARDSASGYNEQFF.

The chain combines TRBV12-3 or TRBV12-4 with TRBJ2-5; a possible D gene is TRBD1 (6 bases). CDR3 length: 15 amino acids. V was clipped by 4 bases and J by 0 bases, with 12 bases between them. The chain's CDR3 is CASSSSGQYQETQYF. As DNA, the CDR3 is TGTGCCAGCAGTTCCTCAGGACAGTACCAAGAGACCCAGTACTTC.

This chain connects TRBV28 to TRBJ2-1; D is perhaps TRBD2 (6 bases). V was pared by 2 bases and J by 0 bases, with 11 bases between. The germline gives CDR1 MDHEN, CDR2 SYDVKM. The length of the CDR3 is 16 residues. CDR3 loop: CASSLGGSSSYNEQFF. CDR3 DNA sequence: TGTGCCAGCAGTTTAGGAGGGTCGAGCTCCTACAATGAGCAGTTCTTC. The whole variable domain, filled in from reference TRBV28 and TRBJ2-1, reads DVKVTQSSRYLVKRTGEKVFLECVQDMDHENMFWYRQDPGLGLRLIYFSYDVKMKEKGDIPEGYSVSREKKERFSLILESASTNQTSMYLCASSLGGSSSYNEQFFGPGTRLTVL.

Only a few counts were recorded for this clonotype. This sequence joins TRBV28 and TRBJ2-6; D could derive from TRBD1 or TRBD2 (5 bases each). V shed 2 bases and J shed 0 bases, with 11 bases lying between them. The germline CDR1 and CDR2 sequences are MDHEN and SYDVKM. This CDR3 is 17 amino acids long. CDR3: CASSLEGGGSGANVLTF. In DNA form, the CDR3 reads TGTGCCAGCAGTTTAGAGGGTGGGGGCTCTGGGGCCAACGTCCTGACTTTC.

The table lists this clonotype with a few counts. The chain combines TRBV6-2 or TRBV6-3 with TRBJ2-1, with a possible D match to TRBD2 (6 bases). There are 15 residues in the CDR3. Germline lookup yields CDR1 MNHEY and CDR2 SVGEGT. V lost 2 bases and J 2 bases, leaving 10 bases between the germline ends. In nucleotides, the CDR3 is TGTGCCAGCAGTTACGCCGGGACTCCCTACAATGAGCAGTTCTTC. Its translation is CASSYAGTPYNEQFF.

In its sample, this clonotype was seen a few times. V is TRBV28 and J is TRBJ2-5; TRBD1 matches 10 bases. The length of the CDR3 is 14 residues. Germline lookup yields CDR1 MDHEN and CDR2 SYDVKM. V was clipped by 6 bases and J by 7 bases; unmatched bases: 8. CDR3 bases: TGTGCCAGCAGCACCGACAGGGGGCAGGGGACCCAGTACTTC. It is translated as CASSTDRGQGTQYF.

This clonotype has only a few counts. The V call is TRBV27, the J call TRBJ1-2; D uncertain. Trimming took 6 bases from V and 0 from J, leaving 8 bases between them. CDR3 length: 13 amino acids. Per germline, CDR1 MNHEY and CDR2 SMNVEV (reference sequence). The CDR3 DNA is TGTGCCAGCAGGCCAGGTTCTAACTATGGCTACACCTTC. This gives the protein CASRPGSNYGYTF.

CDR3 nucleotide sequence: TGTGCCAGCAGCTCAACGACAGGTGGGGCCAACGTCCTGACTTTC. Its protein is CASSSTTGGANVLTF. The chain combines TRBV7-9 with TRBJ2-6; a weak D match, TRBD1 (6 bases). The CDR3 spans 15 residues. With 4 bases removed from V and 3 bases from J, the gap between germline ends came to 10 bases. The germline gives CDR1 SEHNR, CDR2 FQNEAQ (reference sequence).

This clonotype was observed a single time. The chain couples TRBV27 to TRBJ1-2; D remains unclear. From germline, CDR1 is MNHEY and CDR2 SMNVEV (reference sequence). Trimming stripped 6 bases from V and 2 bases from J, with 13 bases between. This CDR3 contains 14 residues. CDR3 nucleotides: TGTGCCAGCAGAATTTCCCCGGGGAACTATGGCTACACCTTC. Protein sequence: CASRISPGNYGYTF.

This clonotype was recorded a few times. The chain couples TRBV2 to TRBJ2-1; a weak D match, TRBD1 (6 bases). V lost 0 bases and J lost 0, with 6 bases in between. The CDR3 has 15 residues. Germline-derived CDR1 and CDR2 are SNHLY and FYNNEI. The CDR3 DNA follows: TGTGCCAGCAGTGAAGCCAGGGGCTCCTACAATGAGCAGTTCTTC. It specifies CASSEARGSYNEQFF.

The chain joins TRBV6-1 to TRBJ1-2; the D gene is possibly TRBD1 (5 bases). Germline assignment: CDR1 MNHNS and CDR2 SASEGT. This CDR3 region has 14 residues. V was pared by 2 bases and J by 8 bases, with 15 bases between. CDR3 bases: TGTGCCAGCAGTGAAAGTGGCGCCCGGGGCGGCTACACCTTC. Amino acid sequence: CASSESGARGGYTF.

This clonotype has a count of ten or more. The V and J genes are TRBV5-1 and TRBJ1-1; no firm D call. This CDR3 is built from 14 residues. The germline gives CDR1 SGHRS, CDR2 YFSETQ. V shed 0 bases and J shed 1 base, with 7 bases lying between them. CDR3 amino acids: CASSLAGANTEAFF. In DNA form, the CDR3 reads TGCGCCAGCAGCTTGGCCGGAGCGAACACTGAAGCTTTCTTT.

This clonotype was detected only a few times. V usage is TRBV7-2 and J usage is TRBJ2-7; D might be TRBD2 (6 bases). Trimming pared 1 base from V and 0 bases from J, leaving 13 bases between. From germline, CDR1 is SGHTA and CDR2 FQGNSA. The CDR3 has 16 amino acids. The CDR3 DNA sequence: TGTGCCAGCAGCTTAGGCGGCGGGGCCAGCTCCTACGAGCAGTACTTC. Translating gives CASSLGGGASSYEQYF.

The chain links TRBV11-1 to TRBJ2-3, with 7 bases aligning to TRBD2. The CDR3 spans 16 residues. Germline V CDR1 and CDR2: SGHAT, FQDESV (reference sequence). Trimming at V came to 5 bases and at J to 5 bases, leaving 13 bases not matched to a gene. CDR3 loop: CASSALAFLVGDTQYF. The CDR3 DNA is TGTGCCAGCAGCGCACTAGCGTTCTTGGTCGGAGATACGCAGTATTTT.

DNA for the CDR3: TGTGCCAGCAGTTACGGGCAGGACAATGAGCAGTTCTTC. Protein product: CASSYGQDNEQFF. This rearrangement joins TRBV6-5 to TRBJ2-1; no firm D call. The CDR3 spans 13 residues. V was shortened by 2 bases and J by 5 bases, with 7 bases between the two germline ends. Germline V lookup: CDR1 MNHEY, CDR2 SVGAGI.

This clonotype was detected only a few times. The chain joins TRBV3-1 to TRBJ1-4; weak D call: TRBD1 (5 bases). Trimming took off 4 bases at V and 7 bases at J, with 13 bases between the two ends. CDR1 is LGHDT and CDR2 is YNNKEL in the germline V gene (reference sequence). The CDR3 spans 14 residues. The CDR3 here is CASSLRSGPEKLFF. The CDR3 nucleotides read TGTGCCAGCAGCCTTCGATCGGGGCCTGAAAAACTGTTTTTT.

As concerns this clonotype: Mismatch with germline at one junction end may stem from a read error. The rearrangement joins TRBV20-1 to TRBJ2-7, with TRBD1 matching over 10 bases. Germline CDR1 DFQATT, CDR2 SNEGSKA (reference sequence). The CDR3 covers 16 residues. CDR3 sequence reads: CSAAPSGQGINYEQCF. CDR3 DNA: TGCAGTGCCGCGCCCTCGGGACAGGGGATCAACTACGAGCAGTGCTTC.